A selection of T cell receptor beta chains follows, all from one sample in a study of Ad26.COV2.S vaccination and SARS-CoV-2 variants. TCRdb's copy holds only in-frame clones and misses some; the assay was immunoSEQ multiplex PCR. The sample records about 480,000 clones, around nine tenths being singletons. The input for sequencing was peripheral blood, taken in a trial of Ad26.COV2.S vaccine versus placebo. Source of these receptors: a person between 18 and 59 years old who received the Ad26.COV2.S COVID-19 vaccine or a placebo. Each CDR3 is given with its conserved first and last residue. D genes are given only for firm matches. Clone size is stated in some rows and not others, as once, few, many or a class when expanded.

V,length,size,D,J,DNA,CDR3
TRBV24-1,12,once,NA,TRBJ1-1,TGTGCCACCAGTGATTCGGCGGAGAAAGCTTTCTTT,CATSDSAEKAFF
TRBV15,16,NA,TRBD2,TRBJ2-3,TGTGCCACCGAGACAGGGCTAGCGGGACTCACAGATACGCAGTATTTT,CATETGLAGLTDTQYF
TRBV20-1,11,NA,TRBD2,TRBJ2-1,TGCAGTGCGGGGGGACTAGCGGAGCAGTTCTTC,CSAGGLAEQFF
TRBV6-2/TRBV6-3,12,NA,NA,TRBJ1-1,TGTGCCAGCAGTTTCGGAAACACTGAAGCTTTCTTT,CASSFGNTEAFF
TRBV6-5,14,few,TRBD2,TRBJ2-7,TGTGCCAGCGCTAGACTAGCGGAATTATACGAGCAGTACTTC,CASARLAELYEQYF
TRBV6-1,15,NA,NA,TRBJ2-1,TGTGCCAGCAGTGAAAGGTTCCAGGGCTACAATGAGCAGTTCTTC,CASSERFQGYNEQFF
TRBV7-2,15,NA,NA,TRBJ1-6,TGTGCCAGCAGCTCCGACCCGCGCGGGGATTCACCCCTCCACTTT,CASSSDPRGDSPLHF
TRBV7-8,13,NA,NA,TRBJ2-2,TGTGCCAGCGGGGATATGGGCAGAAGGGAGCTGTTTTTT,CASGDMGRRELFF
TRBV7-2,12,NA,NA,TRBJ2-3,TGTGCCAGCAGCCCCCCATCAGATACGCAGTATTTT,CASSPPSDTQYF
TRBV5-1,14,NA,NA,TRBJ2-1,TGCGCCAGCAGCCTGGAGGAAGTACACAATGAGCAGTTCTTC,CASSLEEVHNEQFF
TRBV27,13,once,TRBD1,TRBJ2-3,TGTGCCAGCCGAACAGGGGGCACGGATACGCAGTATTTT,CASRTGGTDTQYF
TRBV18,16,NA,TRBD2,TRBJ2-3,TGTGCCAGCTCACCACTAGCGGGAGGGCCGGAAGATACGCAGTATTTT,CASSPLAGGPEDTQYF
TRBV19,16,NA,TRBD1,TRBJ2-1,TGTGCCAGTAGTATTAGGTTGGGACAGTCGAGGCATGAGCAGTTCTTC,CASSIRLGQSRHEQFF
TRBV6-5,15,once,NA,TRBJ2-1,TGTGCCAGCAGTTACCAGGGGCCAGAAGGCGGTGAGCAGTTCTTC,CASSYQGPEGGEQFF
TRBV29-1,14,NA,NA,TRBJ2-3,TGCAGCGTGTGGGGAGCGGCTAGCACAGATACGCAGTATTTT,CSVWGAASTDTQYF
TRBV27,15,NA,NA,TRBJ1-1,TGTGCCAGCAGTTTGGAGTCAGGGAGGGGCACTGAAGCTTTCTTT,CASSLESGRGTEAFF
TRBV28,16,NA,TRBD1,TRBJ1-5,TGTGCCAGCGGGACAGGGGGCGCTCGGAGCAATCAGCCCCAGCATTTT,CASGTGGARSNQPQHF
TRBV29-1,12,NA,NA,TRBJ1-3,TGCAGCGTCACAGACTCTGGAAACACCATATATTTT,CSVTDSGNTIYF
TRBV29-1,15,NA,TRBD2,TRBJ2-1,TGCAGCGTCGCCAGCGGGAGTTACTCCTACAATGAGCAGTTCTTC,CSVASGSYSYNEQFF
TRBV28,11,NA,NA,TRBJ1-1,TGTGCCAGCAGAGGGAACACTGAAGCTTTCTTT,CASRGNTEAFF
TRBV7-9,13,NA,NA,TRBJ1-3,TGTGCCAGCAGCCTCCGCGGGGGAAACACCATATATTTT,CASSLRGGNTIYF
TRBV5-1,16,NA,NA,TRBJ1-1,TGCGCCAGCAGCTTGGAGGGCCACGGGGGAAACACTGAAGCTTTCTTT,CASSLEGHGGNTEAFF
TRBV5-4,13,NA,NA,TRBJ2-7,TGTGCCAGCAGCTTTGCAGGGGCAAACGAGCAGTACTTC,CASSFAGANEQYF
TRBV28,14,NA,TRBD1,TRBJ1-5,TGTGCCAGCAGGGGACAGGGGGCCTATCAGCCCCAGCATTTT,CASRGQGAYQPQHF
TRBV28,11,NA,NA,TRBJ1-2,TGTGCCAGCCGTCAGTCCTATGGCTACACCTTC,CASRQSYGYTF
TRBV7-9,15,NA,TRBD1,TRBJ2-7,TGTGCCAGCAGTCCGCCGGGGACAGGTCTCAACGAGCAGTACTTC,CASSPPGTGLNEQYF
TRBV27,16,NA,NA,TRBJ1-6,TGTGCCAGCAGTTTAGCGCGTACAGGGAGTAATTCACCCCTCCACTTT,CASSLARTGSNSPLHF
TRBV6-4,13,NA,NA,TRBJ1-5,TGTGCCAGCAGTGAGGGGATTAATCAGCCCCAGCATTTT,CASSEGINQPQHF
TRBV15,14,NA,NA,TRBJ1-2,TGTGCCACCACCGCGGACAGACCTAACTATGGCTACACCTTC,CATTADRPNYGYTF
TRBV19,14,NA,NA,TRBJ2-1,TGTGCCAGTAGTAAGGGACTGGCCTCTCCTGAGCAGTTCTTC,CASSKGLASPEQFF
TRBV9,14,NA,NA,TRBJ2-7,TGTGCCAGCAGCGGGGTAGCGAGCTCCTACGAGCAGTACTTC,CASSGVASSYEQYF
TRBV19,13,NA,TRBD1,TRBJ2-2,TGTGCCACTCGGGACAGGGGGACCGGGGAGCTGTTTTTT,CATRDRGTGELFF
TRBV27,11,NA,NA,TRBJ2-7,TGTGCCAGCACGCCTGTTTACGAGCAGTACTTC,CASTPVYEQYF
TRBV11-3,13,NA,NA,TRBJ2-7,TGTGCCAGCAGCTTAGATAGGGGTAGCGAGCAGTACTTC,CASSLDRGSEQYF
TRBV28,15,NA,NA,TRBJ1-3,TGTGCCAGCATTACCAGTCCCACGACTGGAAACACCATATATTTT,CASITSPTTGNTIYF
TRBV11-2,14,NA,TRBD1,TRBJ2-7,TGTGCCAGCAGCTTAGAGGACAGGTTCTACGAGCAGTACTTC,CASSLEDRFYEQYF
TRBV27,12,NA,NA,TRBJ1-2,TGTGCCAGCAGAAATCAACAGGACCGCTACACCTTC,CASRNQQDRYTF
TRBV5-1,15,NA,NA,TRBJ2-1,TGCGCCAGCAGCTTGGCCGCGGGTGGCTACAATGAGCAGTTCTTC,CASSLAAGGYNEQFF
TRBV5-8,15,NA,TRBD1,TRBJ1-2,TGTGCCAGCAGCTTGGCCGGGACAGGGTCCTATGGCTACACCTTC,CASSLAGTGSYGYTF
TRBV5-1,14,NA,NA,TRBJ2-1,TGCGCCAGCAAGGGCCAAGCGGCTTACAATGAGCAGTTCTTC,CASKGQAAYNEQFF
TRBV19,13,NA,TRBD1,TRBJ2-7,TGTGCCAGTAGTCCGGGACAGGGTAACGAGCAGTACTTC,CASSPGQGNEQYF
TRBV20-1,11,NA,NA,TRBJ1-1,TGCAGTGCTAGAGATATCACTGAAGCTTTCTTT,CSARDITEAFF
TRBV9,15,few,TRBD2,TRBJ2-2,TGTGCCAGCAGCGTAGGCGGGAGGAACACCGGGGAGCTGTTTTTT,CASSVGGRNTGELFF
TRBV15,13,few,NA,TRBJ2-7,TGTGCCACCAGCAATGGACGGTGGGAGGAGCAGTACTTC,CATSNGRWEEQYF
TRBV27,13,once,NA,TRBJ1-5,TGTGCCAGCAGTTTAGTTGCCAATCAGCCCCAGCATTTT,CASSLVANQPQHF
TRBV19,11,once,NA,TRBJ2-7,TGTGCCTCCTCAAATGGATACGAGCAGTACTTC,CASSNGYEQYF
TRBV2,15,NA,TRBD1,TRBJ2-5,TGTGCCAGCAGACCACAGGGGGCGCTTCGAGAGACCCAGTACTTC,CASRPQGALRETQYF
TRBV6-6,16,NA,NA,TRBJ2-2,TGTGCCAGCAGTTACTGGCGGGGGCCCGGTGGCGGGGAGCTGTTTTTT,CASSYWRGPGGGELFF
TRBV9,15,NA,NA,TRBJ2-3,TGTGCCAGCAGCGTAGCAGGGATCCACACAGATACGCAGTATTTT,CASSVAGIHTDTQYF
TRBV29-1,13,NA,TRBD2,TRBJ2-3,TGCAGCACTAGCGGGAGGGCCACAGATACGCAGTATTTT,CSTSGRATDTQYF
TRBV2,13,NA,NA,TRBJ1-4,TGTGCCAGCCGGACGCCGGCGCGTGAAAAACTGTTTTTT,CASRTPAREKLFF
TRBV19,13,NA,NA,TRBJ2-7,TGTGCCAGTAGTCTCGGTAGATACTACGAGCAGTACTTC,CASSLGRYYEQYF
TRBV27,14,NA,NA,TRBJ2-6,TGTGCCAGCGGCCCCAGGGCTGGGGCCAACGTCCTGACTTTC,CASGPRAGANVLTF
TRBV5-1,14,NA,TRBD1,TRBJ2-5,TGCGCCAGCAGCTTGGACGGGACAGCTGCGACCCAGTACTTC,CASSLDGTAATQYF